These 25 T cell receptor beta chains originate from one sample sequenced in a study of cytomegalovirus exposure and HLA in healthy donors. Only in-frame clones appear in the TCRdb table, and some are missing; sequencing was by immunoSEQ multiplex PCR. The sample records some 260,000 clones, more than 85% being singletons. The sequenced sample consisted of PBMCs. The source is a man aged 18 to 29 in good health and CMV-seropositive.

The table lists this clone with a few counts. J is TRBJ2-7 and V is TRBV6-5; D uncertain. CDR1 and CDR2 from the germline V gene are MNHEY and SVGAGI. This CDR3 spans 15 amino acids. The V end was cut by 3 bases, the J end by 7 bases, with 19 bases between. The CDR3 loop is CASSYVPQRVREQYF. The CDR3 bases are TGTGCCAGCAGTTATGTCCCACAGCGAGTTAGAGAGCAGTACTTC.

The CDR3 DNA follows: TGTGCCAGCAGTGGGGGGACAGATACGCAGTATTTT. Protein: CASSGGTDTQYF. This chain joins TRBV2 and TRBJ2-3, with D perhaps assigned TRBD1 or TRBD2 (5 bases each). The CDR3 consists of 12 residues. V lost 4 bases and J 3 bases, leaving 5 bases between the germline ends. Germline lookup yields CDR1 SNHLY and CDR2 FYNNEI.

The DNA for the CDR3 is TGTGCCAGCAGTTTATCTGGGTTCCCCGATGGGGGCAGAGCTAACTATGGCTACACCTTC. Translation gives CASSLSGFPDGGRANYGYTF. The gene calls are TRBV27 and TRBJ1-2, with a weak D call TRBD1 (6 bases). The CDR3 loop spans 20 amino acids. V lost 0 bases and J lost 0, with 23 bases in between. The germline V gene has CDR1 MNHEY and CDR2 SMNVEV (reference sequence).

The V call is TRBV7-8, the J call TRBJ2-1; tentative D call: TRBD1 (6 bases). CDR1 SGHVS and CDR2 FQNEAQ come from the germline V gene. The CDR3 runs to 16 residues. V was clipped by 5 bases and J by 2 bases, with 16 bases between them. The CDR3 DNA reads as TGTGCCAGCAGCCCCACCTACAAGGGGGCCTACAATGAGCAGTTCTTC. This codes for CASSPTYKGAYNEQFF.

The chain carries TRBV10-2 and TRBJ2-2; the D gene is possibly TRBD2 (5 bases). The V gene lost 4 bases and the J gene lost 6 bases, with 18 bases spanning the gap. The CDR3 spans 16 residues. The germline CDR1 and CDR2 sequences are WSHSY and SAAADI. CDR3 sequence reads: CASSAVVAPRAGELFF. CDR3 DNA: TGCGCCAGCAGTGCTGTAGTGGCTCCGAGGGCCGGGGAGCTGTTTTTT.

The CDR3 sequence: CASSGPRLAGVYNEQFF. The CDR3 bases are TGTGCCAGCAGTGGTCCCAGATTAGCGGGAGTTTACAATGAGCAGTTCTTC. The J gene is TRBJ2-1, the V gene TRBV7-6, with 9 nucleotides matching TRBD2. Trimming took 6 bases from V and 4 from J; bases not matched to a gene: 13. The CDR3 has 17 residues. Germline values: CDR1 SGHVS, CDR2 FNYEAQ.

The rearrangement joins TRBV7-9 to TRBJ2-7; tentatively, D is TRBD1 (5 bases). In germline, CDR1 is SEHNR, CDR2 FQNEAQ (reference sequence). The CDR3 sequence is 14 residues long. Trimming removed 1 base at V and 3 bases at J, with 10 bases between. In nucleotides, the CDR3 is TGTGCCAGCAGCTTAGGAAACCAGGGCTACGAGCAGTACTTC. Protein product: CASSLGNQGYEQYF. The whole variable domain, filled in from reference TRBV7-9 and TRBJ2-7, reads DTGVSQNPRHKITKRGQNVTFRCDPISEHNRLYWYRQTLGQGPEFLTYFQNEAQLEKSRLLSDRFSAERPKGSFSTLEIQRTEQGDSAMYLCASSLGNQGYEQYFGPGTRLTVT.

CDR3 residues: CASSQEIPGTDTQYF. The CDR3 region has the DNA TGCGCCAGCAGCCAAGAGATCCCCGGCACAGATACGCAGTATTTT. The V gene is TRBV4-1, the J gene TRBJ2-3; D gene ambiguous. CDR3 length: 15 residues. The germline V gene has CDR1 MGHRA and CDR2 YSYEKL. Trimming left V 0 bases short and J 1 base short, with 8 bases between.

A word on this clone: Other DNA sequences of this sample code for an identical CDR3. The chain combines TRBV18 with TRBJ2-7; 8 nucleotides align to TRBD1. Per germline, CDR1 KGHSH and CDR2 LQKENI. The CDR3 is made up of 13 amino acids. The trim removed 6 bases at V and 3 bases at J, leaving 4 bases unmatched. CDR3 sequence: CASSQGQGYEQYF. The CDR3 region has the DNA TGTGCCAGCTCTCAAGGACAGGGCTACGAGCAGTACTTC. The full variable domain, with the rest looked up from reference TRBV18 and TRBJ2-7, is NAGVMQNPRHLVRRRGQEARLRCSPMKGHSHVYWYRQLPEEGLKFMVYLQKENIIDESGMPKERFSAEFPKEGPSILRIQQVVRGDSAAYFCASSQGQGYEQYFGPGTRLTVT.

The rearrangement joins TRBV6-1 to TRBJ1-1, with D maybe TRBD1 (5 bases). CDR3 length equals 14 residues. Germline V gene lookup returns CDR1 MNHNS and CDR2 SASEGT. Trimming pared 8 bases from V and 1 base from J, leaving 14 bases between. The CDR3 loop is CASADRHKNTEAFF. The CDR3 nucleotides read TGTGCCAGCGCTGACAGACATAAGAACACTGAAGCTTTCTTT.

This chain links TRBV4-1 with TRBJ2-1, with 10 bases identical to TRBD2. V dropped 2 bases and J dropped 4; count of bases not matched to a gene: 5. In germline, CDR1 is MGHRA, CDR2 YSYEKL. There are 16 residues in the CDR3. The CDR3 DNA is TGCGCCAGCAGCCAATTTCTAGCGGGAGTGTACAATGAGCAGTTCTTC. Its protein is CASSQFLAGVYNEQFF.

The V gene is TRBV4-3, the J gene TRBJ2-1; 7 positions agree with TRBD2. CDR3 size: 16 residues. Trimming took 0 bases from V and 3 from J; bases not matched to a gene: 5. Germline V gene sequence: CDR1 LGHNA, CDR2 YSLEER. This CDR3 reads CASSQDTGEGYNEQFF. CDR3 bases: TGCGCCAGCAGCCAAGATACGGGGGAGGGCTACAATGAGCAGTTCTTC.

This chain links TRBV6-5 with TRBJ2-3; tentative D call: TRBD1 (6 bases). Germline V gene sequence: CDR1 MNHEY, CDR2 SVGAGI. With 5 bases removed from V and 2 bases from J, the gap between germline ends came to 14 bases. The CDR3 contains 15 residues. CDR3 region: CASSITQGHTDTQYF. As DNA, the CDR3 is TGTGCCAGCAGTATAACACAGGGACACACAGATACGCAGTATTTT.

The rearrangement links TRBV12-5 to TRBJ2-7; D is unclear. CDR1 and CDR2 from the germline V gene are LGHNT and FRNRAP. The CDR3 has 15 residues. With 4 bases removed from V and 5 bases from J, the gap between germline ends came to 18 bases. CDR3 amino acids: CASGSLVFPAHEQYF. CDR3 sequence (DNA): TGTGCTAGTGGTTCCCTCGTCTTTCCGGCCCACGAGCAGTACTTC.

About this clone itself: Other DNA sequences from this sample encode an identical CDR3 as well. The chain combines TRBV6-1 with TRBJ2-7, with 14 bases fitting TRBD2. The V gene end was trimmed by 6 bases and the J gene end by 1 base; junction bases not matched to a gene: 2. Per germline, CDR1 MNHNS and CDR2 SASEGT. The CDR3 runs 15 residues. CDR3 DNA: TGTGCCAGCAGCCGACTAGCGGGAGGGTCCTACGAGCAGTACTTC. Its protein is CASSRLAGGSYEQYF.

In this sample, this clone turned up a few times. J is TRBJ2-3 and V is TRBV18, with 11 bases lining up with TRBD2. After removal of 3 bases from V and 3 bases from J, the junction contained 5 bases not matched to a gene. The germline V gene encodes CDR1 KGHSH and CDR2 LQKENI. The CDR3 extends over 16 amino acids. CDR3: CASSPIAGGLTDTQYF. CDR3 DNA sequence: TGTGCCAGCTCACCCATAGCGGGAGGGCTAACAGATACGCAGTATTTT.

This chain uses TRBV6-1 with TRBJ1-5; D is undetermined. The CDR3 is 13 residues long. Trimming pared 3 bases from V and 5 bases from J, leaving 8 bases between. CDR1 and CDR2 (germline): MNHNS, SASEGT. CDR3 protein: CASSDNWYQPQHF. For the CDR3, the DNA is TGTGCCAGCAGTGATAACTGGTATCAGCCCCAGCATTTT.

V gene TRBV6-1 combines with J gene TRBJ2-7; D remains ambiguous. The germline CDR1 and CDR2 sequences are MNHNS and SASEGT. This CDR3 spans 18 amino acids. The V and J ends lost 0 bases and 9 bases respectively, with 27 bases between them. The CDR3, as DNA: TGTGCCAGCAGTGAAGCCTCCCAGATAGTGGTACCTACCCATGGGCAGTACTTC. Translating gives CASSEASQIVVPTHGQYF.

The chain employs TRBV5-6 and TRBJ1-1, with a possible D match to TRBD1 (5 bases). The V gene's germline CDR1 is SGHDT and CDR2 YYEEEE. Trimming took off 3 bases at V and 8 bases at J, with 17 bases between the two ends. The CDR3 is made up of 14 amino acids. The CDR3 nucleotides are TGTGCCAGCAGCTACTCAGGACAAGGCCTAGAAGCTTTCTTT. This gives the protein CASSYSGQGLEAFF. Based on the CDR3 plus reference TRBV5-6 and TRBJ1-1, the full variable domain is DAGVTQSPTHLIKTRGQQVTLRCSPKSGHDTVSWYQQALGQGPQFIFQYYEEEERQRGNFPDRFSGHQFPNYSSELNVNALLLGDSALYLCASSYSGQGLEAFFGQGTRLTVV.

This chain links TRBV16 with TRBJ1-5, with D possibly matching TRBD1 (6 bases). Germline V CDR1 and CDR2: KGHSY, FQNENV. V was pared by 2 bases and J by 3 bases, with 11 bases between. The CDR3 covers 15 residues. DNA for the CDR3: TGTGCCAGCAGCCAAAGTCAGGGGCTCAATCAGCCCCAGCATTTT. Its translation is CASSQSQGLNQPQHF.

This clone has only one observation. The V call is TRBV2, the J call TRBJ1-4; D is unclear. The V gene's germline CDR1 is SNHLY and CDR2 FYNNEI. V lost 7 bases, J lost 3 bases, and 9 bases lay in between. The CDR3 covers 13 residues. The CDR3 sequence: CASIRAANEKLFF. DNA of the CDR3: TGTGCCAGCATACGGGCTGCTAATGAAAAACTGTTTTTT.

This clone appeared once. V is TRBV7-8 and J is TRBJ2-7; a possible D gene is TRBD1 (6 bases). This CDR3 region has 15 residues. V dropped 6 bases and J dropped 0 bases, with 15 bases sitting between them. CDR1 and CDR2 (germline): SGHVS, FQNEAQ. The CDR3 protein is CASRRLAGDSYEQYF. CDR3 sequence (DNA): TGTGCCAGCAGGAGGCTGGCAGGGGACTCCTACGAGCAGTACTTC.

This clone has just a few counts. The chain has TRBV5-1 and TRBJ1-5; a possible D gene is TRBD1 (5 bases). The V gene's germline CDR1 is SGHRS and CDR2 YFSETQ. This CDR3 region has 13 residues. The ends were cut back, 0 bases at V and 6 bases at J, with 7 bases in the middle. The CDR3 region is CASSLEGTQPQHF. CDR3 coding DNA: TGCGCCAGCAGCTTGGAGGGGACTCAGCCCCAGCATTTT.

V gene TRBV11-2 combines with J gene TRBJ2-1, with a weak D call TRBD1 (6 bases). The germline V gene encodes CDR1 SGHAT and CDR2 FQNNGV. Trimming pared 0 bases from V and 5 bases from J, leaving 14 bases between. The CDR3 spans 16 residues. For the CDR3, the DNA is TGTGCCAGCAGCTTAGACGTCAGGGGATCTCACAATGAGCAGTTCTTC. Translating gives CASSLDVRGSHNEQFF.

Concerning this clone: Other DNA sequences in this sample translate to the same CDR3. The rearrangement joins TRBV5-1 to TRBJ1-1; no reliable D call. The CDR3 is 13 residues long. Germline V gives CDR1 SGHRS, CDR2 YFSETQ. Trimming shortened V by 0 bases and J by 1 base, and 4 bases separated the two germline ends. The DNA for the CDR3 is TGCGCCAGCAGCTTGGAAGGGAACACTGAAGCTTTCTTT. Its translation is CASSLEGNTEAFF.